Included here is one T cell receptor beta chain sequence, with context. Its antigen is still unknown. Profiling relied on immunoSEQ multiplex PCR, and the TCRdb table lists in-frame clones only, not all of them. In the table there are fewer than 2,000 clones, around 82% of which are singletons. Trimming stripped 0 bases from V and 8 bases from J, with 10 bases between. CDR3 length: 13 residues. Germline CDR1 reads SGHTA; CDR2 reads FQGNSA. These data are taken from a study of follicular helper T cells after annual influenza vaccination. Study details: Sampling occurred days 0, 7 and 28 after each influenza vaccination. For some subjects, blood spans the 2013-2014, 2014-2015 and 2015-2016 annual vaccinations. The study, taken as a whole, reports: ICOS+CD38+ cTfh clonality tracked population frequency, and its change tracked circulating plasmablast change.

Time point of the sample: 2015-2016 season, pre-vaccination. This rearrangement joins TRBV7-2 to TRBJ1-2; D perhaps matches TRBD1 (5 bases). This material consisted of CXCR5+ CD38- circulating T follicular helper cells from blood, taken on the day of influenza vaccination. Subset indicated: circulating Tfh, non-naive CD4+CXCR5+PD-1+ (ICOS+CD38+ or ICOS-CD38-). The source of this sequence is an adult who received the influenza vaccine. The CDR3 here is CASSLALQAGYTF. In DNA, the CDR3 is TGTGCCAGCAGCTTAGCCCTACAGGCCGGCTACACCTTC.